This T cell receptor beta chain was observed in a study of T-cell reconstitution after alpha-beta-depleted transplantation in children. Findings and caveats of the study: Surviving recipient T cells and thymic progenitors produced the high day-60 TCRbeta diversity seen in some patients. One year post-transplant, T-cell counts and diversity were largely derived from T cells produced anew. About two months after transplant, alpha-beta T cells reportedly came from several hundred expanded graft clones.

This CDR3 has 13 residues. V dropped 1 base and J dropped 5 bases, with 12 bases sitting between them. The germline V gene encodes CDR1 DFQATT and CDR2 SNEGSKA (reference sequence). This clonotype was detected ten times or more. Its antigen is undetermined. TCRbeta library preparation incorporated unique molecular identifiers. Each CDR3 protein is one row after TCRdb ran MiXCR on the PCR reads. The sample consists of around 960,000 distinct CDR3 sequences, 25% to 35% of them appearing once. The V gene is TRBV20-1, the J gene TRBJ2-7; no clear D gene. The material was PBMCs, mostly from graft donor cells, obtained 360 days after TCRalphabeta/CD19-depleted stem cell transplant. The TCR sequence derives from a boy under two years old who had a stem cell transplant for SCID, so the T cells may come from the graft donor. The CDR3 nucleotides read TGCAGTGCTAGAGGGGGAAAAATCGACGAGCAGTACTTC. Its translation is CSARGGKIDEQYF.